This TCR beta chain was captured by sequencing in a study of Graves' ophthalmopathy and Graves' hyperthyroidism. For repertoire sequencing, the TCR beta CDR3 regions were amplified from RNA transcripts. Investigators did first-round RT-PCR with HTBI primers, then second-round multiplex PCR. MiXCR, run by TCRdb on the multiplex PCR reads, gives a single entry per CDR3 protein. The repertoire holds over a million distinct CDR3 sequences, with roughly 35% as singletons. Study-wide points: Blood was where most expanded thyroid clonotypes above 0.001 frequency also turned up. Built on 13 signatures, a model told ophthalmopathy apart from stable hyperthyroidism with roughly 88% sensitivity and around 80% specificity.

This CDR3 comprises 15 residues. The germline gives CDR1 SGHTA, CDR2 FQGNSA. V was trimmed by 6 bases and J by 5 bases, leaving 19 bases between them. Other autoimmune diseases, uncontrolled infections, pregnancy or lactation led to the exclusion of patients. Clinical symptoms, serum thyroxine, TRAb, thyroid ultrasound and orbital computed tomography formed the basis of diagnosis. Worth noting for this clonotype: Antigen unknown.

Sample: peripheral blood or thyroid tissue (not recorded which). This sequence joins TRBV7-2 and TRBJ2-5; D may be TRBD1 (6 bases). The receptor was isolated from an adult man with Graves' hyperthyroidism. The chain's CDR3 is CASSRLGDMVETQYF. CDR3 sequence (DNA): TGTGCCAGCAGTCGCCTCGGGGACATGGTGGAGACCCAGTACTTC.